This T cell receptor (beta chain) stems from a study of cytomegalovirus exposure and HLA in healthy donors. Study-level results: Reported performance of the classifier showed diagnosis of cytomegalovirus status with high specificity and sensitivity. TCR beta chains numbering some 150 were designated cytomegalovirus-associated.

With 1 base removed from V and 1 base from J, the gap between germline ends came to 11 bases. From germline, CDR1 is SGHNT and CDR2 YYREEE (reference sequence). The CDR3 consists of 15 residues. Remarks on this clone: Its antigen is still unknown.

The repertoire was sequenced with immunoSEQ multiplex PCR; TCRdb's copy has only in-frame clones and lacks some. The table includes 250,000 or so clones, about 90% detected once. The receptor's source is a young woman in good health and CMV-seronegative. The sequenced material came from PBMCs. The chain employs TRBV5-4 and TRBJ2-5; maybe TRBD1 (5 bases). The CDR3 DNA sequence: TGTGCCAGCAGCTTGTATTTAGGGGCCCAAGAGACCCAGTACTTC. It is translated as CASSLYLGAQETQYF. Full variable domain (outside the CDR3, taken from reference TRBV5-4 and TRBJ2-5): ETGVTQSPTHLIKTRGQQVTLRCSSQSGHNTVSWYQQALGQGPQFIFQYYREEENGRGNFPPRFSGLQFPNYSSELNVNALELDDSALYLCASSLYLGAQETQYFGPGTRLLVL.